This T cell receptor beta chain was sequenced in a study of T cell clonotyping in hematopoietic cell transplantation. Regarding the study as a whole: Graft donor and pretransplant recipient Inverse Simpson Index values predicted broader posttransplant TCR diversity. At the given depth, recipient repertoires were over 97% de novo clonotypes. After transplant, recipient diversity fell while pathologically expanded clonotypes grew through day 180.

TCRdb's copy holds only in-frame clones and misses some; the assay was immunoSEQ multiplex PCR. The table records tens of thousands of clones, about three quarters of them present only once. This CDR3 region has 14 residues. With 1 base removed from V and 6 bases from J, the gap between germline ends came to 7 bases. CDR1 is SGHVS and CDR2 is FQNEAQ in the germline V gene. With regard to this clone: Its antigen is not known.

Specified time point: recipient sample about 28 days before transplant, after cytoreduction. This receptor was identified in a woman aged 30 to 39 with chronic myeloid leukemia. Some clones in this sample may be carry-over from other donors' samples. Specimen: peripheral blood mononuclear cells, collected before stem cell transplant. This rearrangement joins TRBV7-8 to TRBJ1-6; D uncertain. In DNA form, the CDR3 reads TGTGCCAGCAGCTTAGGTTCCCGTAATTCACCCCTCCACTTT. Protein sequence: CASSLGSRNSPLHF.